Here is one T cell receptor (beta chain) with its context. This sample is part of a study of blood T cell repertoires in COVID-19. The trim removed 3 bases at V and 4 bases at J, leaving 5 bases unmatched. CDR1 and CDR2 (germline): SEHNR, FQNEAQ (reference sequence). CDR3 length: 15 residues. Study processing details: Estimation of nucleated cell counts was performed using reference gene primer amplification. Repertoires were generated with immunoSEQ multiplex PCR, while TCRdb's copy carries only in-frame clones and drops some. That table gives V, J and clone size, and the DNA gave D and trimming. The sample consists of 160,000 or so clones, under 90% of them appearing once.

The sequence came from a man between 60 and 75 years old who had recovered from COVID-19. The material sequenced was PBMCs or T cells enriched from blood (not recorded which). This chain joins TRBV7-9 and TRBJ2-3; 9 nucleotides line up with TRBD2. CDR3 amino acids: CASSFLSGRADTQYF. Here the CDR3 DNA reads TGTGCCAGCAGCTTCCTTAGCGGGAGAGCAGATACGCAGTATTTT.